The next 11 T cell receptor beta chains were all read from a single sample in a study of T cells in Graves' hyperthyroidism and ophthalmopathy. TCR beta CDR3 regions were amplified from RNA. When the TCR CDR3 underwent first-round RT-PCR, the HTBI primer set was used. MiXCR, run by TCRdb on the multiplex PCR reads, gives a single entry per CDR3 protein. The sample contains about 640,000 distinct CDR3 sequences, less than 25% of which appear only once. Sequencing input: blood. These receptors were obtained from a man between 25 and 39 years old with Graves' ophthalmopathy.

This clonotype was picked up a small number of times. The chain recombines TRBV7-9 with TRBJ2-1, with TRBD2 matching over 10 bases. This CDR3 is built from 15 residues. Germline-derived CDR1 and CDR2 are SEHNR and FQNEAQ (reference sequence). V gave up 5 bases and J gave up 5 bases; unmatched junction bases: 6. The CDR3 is CASSPRGTSDNEQFF. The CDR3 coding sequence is TGTGCCAGCAGCCCGAGAGGGACTAGCGACAATGAGCAGTTCTTC.

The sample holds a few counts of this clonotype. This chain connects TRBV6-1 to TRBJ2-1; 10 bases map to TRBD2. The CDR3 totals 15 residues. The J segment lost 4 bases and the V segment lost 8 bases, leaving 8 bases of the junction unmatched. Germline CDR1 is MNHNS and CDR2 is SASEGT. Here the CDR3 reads CASFGLADTYNEQFF. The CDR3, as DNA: TGTGCCAGCTTCGGACTAGCGGACACTTACAATGAGCAGTTCTTC.

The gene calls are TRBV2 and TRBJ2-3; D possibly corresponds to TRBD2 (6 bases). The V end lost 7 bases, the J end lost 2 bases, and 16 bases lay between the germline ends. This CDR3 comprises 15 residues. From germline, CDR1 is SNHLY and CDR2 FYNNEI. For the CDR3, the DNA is TGTGCCAGCATTCAGAGCGGGTCGAACACAGATACGCAGTATTTT. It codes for CASIQSGSNTDTQYF.

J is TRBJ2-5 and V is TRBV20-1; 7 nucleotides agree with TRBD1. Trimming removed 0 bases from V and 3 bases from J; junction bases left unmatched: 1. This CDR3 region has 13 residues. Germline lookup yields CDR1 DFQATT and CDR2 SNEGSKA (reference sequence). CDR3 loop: CSARETGKETQYF. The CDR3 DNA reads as TGCAGTGCTAGAGAGACAGGGAAAGAGACCCAGTACTTC.

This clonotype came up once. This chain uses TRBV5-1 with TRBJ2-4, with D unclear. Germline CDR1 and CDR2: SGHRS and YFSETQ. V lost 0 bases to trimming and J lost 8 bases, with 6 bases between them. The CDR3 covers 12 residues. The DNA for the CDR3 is TGCGCCAGCAGCTTGGAGGGCGACATTCAGTACTTC. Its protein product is CASSLEGDIQYF. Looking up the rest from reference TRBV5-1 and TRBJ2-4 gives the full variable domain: KAGVTQTPRYLIKTRGQQVTLSCSPISGHRSVSWYQQTPGQGLQFLFEYFSETQRNKGNFPGRFSGRQFSNSRSEMNVSTLELGDSALYLCASSLEGDIQYFGAGTRLSVL.

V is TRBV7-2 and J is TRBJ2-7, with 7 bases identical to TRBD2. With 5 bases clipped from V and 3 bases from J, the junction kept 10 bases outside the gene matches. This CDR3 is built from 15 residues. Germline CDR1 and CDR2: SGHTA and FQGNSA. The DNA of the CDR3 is TGTGCCAGCAGCATTTCTAGCGGAGGGTACTACGAGCAGTACTTC. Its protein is CASSISSGGYYEQYF.

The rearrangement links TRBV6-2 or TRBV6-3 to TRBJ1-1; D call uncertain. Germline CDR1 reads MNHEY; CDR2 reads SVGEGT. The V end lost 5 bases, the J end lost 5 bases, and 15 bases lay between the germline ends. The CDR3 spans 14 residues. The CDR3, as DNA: TGTGCCAGCAGTCACGGGCAGACGAGGACTGAAGCTTTCTTT. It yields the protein CASSHGQTRTEAFF.

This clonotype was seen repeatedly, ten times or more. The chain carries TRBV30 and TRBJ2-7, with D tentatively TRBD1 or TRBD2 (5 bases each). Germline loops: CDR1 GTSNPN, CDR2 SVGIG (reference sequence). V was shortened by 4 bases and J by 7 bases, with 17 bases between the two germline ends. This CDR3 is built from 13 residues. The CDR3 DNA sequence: TGTGCCTGGACACCTCTTGGGGGATTGGAGCAGTACTTC. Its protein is CAWTPLGGLEQYF. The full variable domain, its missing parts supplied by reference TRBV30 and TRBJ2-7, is SQTIHQWPATLVQPVGSPLSLECTVEGTSNPNLYWYRQAAGRGLQLLFYSVGIGQISSEVPQNLSASRPQDRQFILSSKKLLLSDSGFYLCAWTPLGGLEQYFGPGTRLTVT.

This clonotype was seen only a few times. CDR3 nucleotides: TGTGCCAGCAGTTTGGGAGGGATGAGCGGGAGAACCGGGGAGCTGTTTTTT. Its protein product is CASSLGGMSGRTGELFF. The chain combines TRBV28 with TRBJ2-2, with 8 nucleotides matching TRBD2. The CDR3 has 17 amino acids. With 3 bases clipped from V and 5 bases from J, the junction kept 11 bases outside the gene matches. Germline CDR1 is MDHEN and CDR2 is SYDVKM.

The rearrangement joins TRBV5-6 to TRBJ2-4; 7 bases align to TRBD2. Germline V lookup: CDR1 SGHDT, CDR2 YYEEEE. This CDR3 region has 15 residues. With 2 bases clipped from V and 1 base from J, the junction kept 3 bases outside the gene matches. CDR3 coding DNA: TGTGCCAGCAGCTTCACCGGGGGGGCCAAAAACATTCAGTACTTC. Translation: CASSFTGGAKNIQYF.

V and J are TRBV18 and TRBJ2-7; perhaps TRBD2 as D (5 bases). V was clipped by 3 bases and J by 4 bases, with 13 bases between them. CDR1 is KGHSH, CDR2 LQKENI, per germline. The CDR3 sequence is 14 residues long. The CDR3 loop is CASSPELEAYEQYF. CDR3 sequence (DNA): TGTGCCAGCTCACCCGAGCTGGAGGCGTACGAGCAGTACTTC. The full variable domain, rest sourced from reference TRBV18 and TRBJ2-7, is NAGVMQNPRHLVRRRGQEARLRCSPMKGHSHVYWYRQLPEEGLKFMVYLQKENIIDESGMPKERFSAEFPKEGPSILRIQQVVRGDSAAYFCASSPELEAYEQYFGPGTRLTVT.